This T cell receptor (beta chain) was sequenced during a study of Ad26.COV2.S vaccination and SARS-CoV-2 variants. Sample treatment: some 20 received Ad26.COV2.S at low or high dose, single or two shots; 5 received placebo; per-sample allocation not given. Vaccine and placebo recipients were sampled on day 63 after the first injection. Clones were sequenced by immunoSEQ multiplex PCR, and TCRdb holds only the in-frame ones, with some missing. Of 400,000 to 500,000 clones listed, roughly nine tenths were seen once; the top ten hold around 2.5%. Germline values: CDR1 SGHNT, CDR2 YYREEE (reference sequence). Trimming took 4 bases from V and 2 from J, leaving 10 bases between them. CDR3 length equals 14 residues.

This specimen was peripheral blood, taken in a trial of Ad26.COV2.S vaccine versus placebo. The rearrangement joins TRBV5-4 to TRBJ1-3; D perhaps matches TRBD1 (6 bases). The source of this sequence is a person between 18 and 60 years old who received the Ad26.COV2.S COVID-19 vaccine or a placebo. The CDR3 spells CASSLTGTGNTIYF. The CDR3 coding sequence is TGTGCCAGCAGCCTTACAGGGACTGGAAACACCATATATTTT.